Given below is one TCR beta chain in context. Produced via immunoSEQ multiplex PCR; TCRdb's table is partial and in-frame only. The data show over 750,000 clones, about 97% seen once. Naivety among CD8 cells was defined by CD45RO negativity and positive CCR7 selection, thereby excluding terminally differentiated effector memory CD45RA+ cells. This entry comes from a study of shared clonotypes between healthy human individuals. The CDR3 is 12 residues long. Per germline, CDR1 SNHLY and CDR2 FYNNEI. V dropped 3 bases and J dropped 8 bases, with 10 bases sitting between them. This receptor was obtained from a man in his thirties or forties in good health. V and J are TRBV2 and TRBJ1-2; D is unclear. The specimen was naive CD8+ T cells sorted from blood. The CDR3 coding sequence is TGTGCCAGCAGTGAGGGCACAGAGGGCTACACCTTC. Amino acids: CASSEGTEGYTF.